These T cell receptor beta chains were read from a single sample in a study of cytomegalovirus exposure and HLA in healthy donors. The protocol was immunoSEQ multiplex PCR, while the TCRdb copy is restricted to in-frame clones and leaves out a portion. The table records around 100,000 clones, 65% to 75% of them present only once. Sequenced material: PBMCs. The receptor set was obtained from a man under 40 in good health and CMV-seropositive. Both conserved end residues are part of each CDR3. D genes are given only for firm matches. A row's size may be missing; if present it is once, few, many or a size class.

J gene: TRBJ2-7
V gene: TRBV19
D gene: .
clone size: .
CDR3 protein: CASPDREVPPYEQYF
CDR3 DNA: TGTGCCAGTCCCGACAGGGAGGTTCCCCCTTACGAGCAGTACTTC

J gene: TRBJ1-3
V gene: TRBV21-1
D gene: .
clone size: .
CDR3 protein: CASHGTGMDTIYF
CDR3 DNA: TGTGCCAGCCACGGGACAGGGATGGACACCATATATTTT

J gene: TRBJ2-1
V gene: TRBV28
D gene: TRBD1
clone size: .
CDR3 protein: CASGPQGAYYNEQFF
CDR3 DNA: TGTGCCAGCGGACCACAGGGGGCTTACTACAATGAGCAGTTCTTC

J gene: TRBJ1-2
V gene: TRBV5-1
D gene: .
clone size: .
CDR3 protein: CASSLDAGTANYGYTF
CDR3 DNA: TGCGCCAGCAGCTTGGATGCAGGAACGGCTAACTATGGCTACACCTTC

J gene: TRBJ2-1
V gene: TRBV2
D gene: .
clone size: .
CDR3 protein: CASSNSMESSYNEQFF
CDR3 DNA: TGTGCCAGCAGTAACTCAATGGAGAGCTCCTACAATGAGCAGTTCTTC

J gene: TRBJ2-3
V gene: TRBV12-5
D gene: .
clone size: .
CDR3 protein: CASGLLGADTQYF
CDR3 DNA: TGTGCTAGTGGTTTGCTAGGGGCAGATACGCAGTATTTT

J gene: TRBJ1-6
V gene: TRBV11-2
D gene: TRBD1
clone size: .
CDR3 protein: CASSSGTGSSPLHF
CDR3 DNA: TGTGCCAGCAGTTCCGGGACAGGGTCTTCACCCCTCCACTTT

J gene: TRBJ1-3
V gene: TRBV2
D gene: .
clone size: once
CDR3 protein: CASSGSGVRSGNTIYF
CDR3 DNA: TGTGCCAGCAGTGGGTCGGGGGTCCGCTCTGGAAACACCATATATTTT

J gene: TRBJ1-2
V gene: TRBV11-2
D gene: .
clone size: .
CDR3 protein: CASSYGLGYTF
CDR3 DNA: TGTGCCAGCAGCTACGGGTTGGGCTACACCTTC

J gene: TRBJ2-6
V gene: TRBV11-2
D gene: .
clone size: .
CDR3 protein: CASSLGWSVSGANVLTF
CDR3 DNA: TGTGCCAGCAGCTTAGGATGGTCGGTCTCTGGGGCCAACGTCCTGACTTTC

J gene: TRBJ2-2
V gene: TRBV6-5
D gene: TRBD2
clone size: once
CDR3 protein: CASSYLGLAGGEELFF
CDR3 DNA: TGTGCCAGCAGTTATTTGGGGCTAGCGGGGGGGGAAGAGCTGTTTTTT

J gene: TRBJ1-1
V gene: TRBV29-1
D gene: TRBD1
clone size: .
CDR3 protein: CSVGQGARAFF
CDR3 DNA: TGCAGCGTTGGGCAGGGGGCGAGAGCTTTCTTT

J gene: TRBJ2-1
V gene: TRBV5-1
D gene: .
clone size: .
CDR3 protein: CASTIAENYNEQFF
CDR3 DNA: TGCGCCAGCACCATAGCGGAAAATTACAATGAGCAGTTCTTC

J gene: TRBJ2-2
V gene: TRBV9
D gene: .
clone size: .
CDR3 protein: CASGAGALLTGELFF
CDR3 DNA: TGTGCCAGCGGTGCGGGGGCCCTTCTCACCGGGGAGCTGTTTTTT

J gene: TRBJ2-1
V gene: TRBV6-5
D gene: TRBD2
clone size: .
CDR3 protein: CASSLGLANEQFF
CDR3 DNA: TGTGCCAGCAGTTTGGGACTAGCCAATGAGCAGTTCTTC

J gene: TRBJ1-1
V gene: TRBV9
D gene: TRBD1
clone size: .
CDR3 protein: CASSARTGANTEAFF
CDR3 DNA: TGTGCCAGCAGCGCCCGGACAGGGGCCAACACTGAAGCTTTCTTT

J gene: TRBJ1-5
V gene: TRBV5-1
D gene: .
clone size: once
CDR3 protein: CASSLEGREDQPQHF
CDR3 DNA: TGCGCCAGCAGCTTGGAGGGCAGGGAGGATCAGCCCCAGCATTTT

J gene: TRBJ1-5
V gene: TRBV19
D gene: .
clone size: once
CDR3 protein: CASSMTGGYQPQHF
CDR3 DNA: TGTGCCAGTAGTATGACAGGAGGTTATCAGCCCCAGCATTTT

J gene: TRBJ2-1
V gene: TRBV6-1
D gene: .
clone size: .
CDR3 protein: CASNPTGAYNEQFF
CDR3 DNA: TGTGCCAGCAATCCAACCGGGGCCTACAATGAGCAGTTCTTC

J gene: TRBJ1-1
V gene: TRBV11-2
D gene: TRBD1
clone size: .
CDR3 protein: CASSVTGRNTEAFF
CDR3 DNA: TGTGCCAGCAGCGTGACAGGGCGGAACACTGAAGCTTTCTTT

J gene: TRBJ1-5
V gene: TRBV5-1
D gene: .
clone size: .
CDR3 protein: CASSLQGVDQPQHF
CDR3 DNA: TGCGCCAGCAGCTTACAGGGCGTTGATCAGCCCCAGCATTTT

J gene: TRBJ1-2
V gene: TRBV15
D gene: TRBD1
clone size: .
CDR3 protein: CATSRDFQGASYGYTF
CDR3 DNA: TGTGCCACCAGCAGAGATTTTCAGGGGGCTTCATATGGCTACACCTTC

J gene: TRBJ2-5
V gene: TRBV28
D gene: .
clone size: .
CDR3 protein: CASSHPSVAEETQYF
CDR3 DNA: TGTGCCAGCAGCCACCCCTCGGTAGCGGAAGAGACCCAGTACTTC

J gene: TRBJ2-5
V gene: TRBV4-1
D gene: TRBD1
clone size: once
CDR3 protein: CASSPGTGREQYF
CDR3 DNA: TGCGCCAGCAGCCCAGGGACAGGGAGGGAGCAGTACTTC

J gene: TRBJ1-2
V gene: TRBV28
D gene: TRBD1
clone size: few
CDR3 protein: CASSPTGAYGYTF
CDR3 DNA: TGTGCCAGCAGTCCGACAGGGGCCTATGGCTACACCTTC

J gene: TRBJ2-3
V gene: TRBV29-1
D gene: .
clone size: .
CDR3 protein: CSGTQGTDTQYF
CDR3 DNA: TGCAGCGGGACGCAGGGGACAGATACGCAGTATTTT

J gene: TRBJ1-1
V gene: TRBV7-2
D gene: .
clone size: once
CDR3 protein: CASSLGGLDSTEAFF
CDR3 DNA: TGTGCCAGCAGCCTTGGGGGATTGGACAGCACTGAAGCTTTCTTT

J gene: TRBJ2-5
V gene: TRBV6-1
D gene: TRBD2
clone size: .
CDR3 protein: CASSPDLAGQETQYF
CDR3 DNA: TGTGCCAGCAGTCCGGATTTAGCGGGACAAGAGACCCAGTACTTC

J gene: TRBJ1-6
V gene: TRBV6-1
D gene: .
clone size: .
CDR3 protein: CASREGHSGNSPLHF
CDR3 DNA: TGTGCCAGCAGAGAGGGACATTCGGGGAATTCACCCCTCCACTTT

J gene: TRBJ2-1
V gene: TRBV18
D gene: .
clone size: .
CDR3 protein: CASSTTGDNEQFF
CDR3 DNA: TGTGCCAGCTCAACAACAGGAGACAATGAGCAGTTCTTC

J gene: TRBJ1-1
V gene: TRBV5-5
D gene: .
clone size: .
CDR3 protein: CASSPYSRNTEAFF
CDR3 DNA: TGTGCCAGCAGCCCTTACAGCAGGAACACTGAAGCTTTCTTT

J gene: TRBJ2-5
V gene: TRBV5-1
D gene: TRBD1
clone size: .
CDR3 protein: CASSARQGAETQYF
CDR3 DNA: TGCGCCAGCAGCGCGCGACAGGGTGCAGAGACCCAGTACTTC

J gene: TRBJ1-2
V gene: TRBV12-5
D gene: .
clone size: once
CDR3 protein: CASGSEGGGYGYTF
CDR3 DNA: TGTGCTAGTGGTAGCGAGGGCGGGGGCTATGGCTACACCTTC

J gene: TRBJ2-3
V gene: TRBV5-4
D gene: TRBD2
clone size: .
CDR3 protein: CASSTGLAGTDTQYF
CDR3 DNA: TGTGCCAGCAGCACCGGACTAGCGGGCACAGATACGCAGTATTTT

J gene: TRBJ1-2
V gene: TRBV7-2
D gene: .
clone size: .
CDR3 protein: CASSAGPRGYGYTF
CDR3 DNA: TGTGCCAGCAGCGCGGGGCCGAGGGGCTATGGCTACACCTTC

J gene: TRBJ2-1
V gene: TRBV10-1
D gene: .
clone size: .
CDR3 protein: CASSDPDSPYNEQFF
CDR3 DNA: TGCGCCAGCAGTGACCCCGACAGTCCCTACAATGAGCAGTTCTTC

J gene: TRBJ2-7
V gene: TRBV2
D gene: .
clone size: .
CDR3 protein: CASRQAPTSYEQYF
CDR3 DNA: TGTGCCAGCAGACAGGCCCCCACCTCCTACGAGCAGTACTTC

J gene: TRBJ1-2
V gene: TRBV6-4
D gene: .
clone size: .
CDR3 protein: CASSDPGNGYTF
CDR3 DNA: TGTGCCAGCAGTGACCCGGGGAATGGCTACACCTTC

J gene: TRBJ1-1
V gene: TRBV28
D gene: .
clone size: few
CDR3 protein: CASNAGAPEAFF
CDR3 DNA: TGTGCCAGCAACGCGGGGGCGCCTGAAGCTTTCTTT

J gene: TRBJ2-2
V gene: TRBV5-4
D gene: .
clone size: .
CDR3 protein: CASSLGPGLPLTGELFF
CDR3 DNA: TGTGCCAGCAGCTTGGGCCCGGGACTGCCTTTAACCGGGGAGCTGTTTTTT